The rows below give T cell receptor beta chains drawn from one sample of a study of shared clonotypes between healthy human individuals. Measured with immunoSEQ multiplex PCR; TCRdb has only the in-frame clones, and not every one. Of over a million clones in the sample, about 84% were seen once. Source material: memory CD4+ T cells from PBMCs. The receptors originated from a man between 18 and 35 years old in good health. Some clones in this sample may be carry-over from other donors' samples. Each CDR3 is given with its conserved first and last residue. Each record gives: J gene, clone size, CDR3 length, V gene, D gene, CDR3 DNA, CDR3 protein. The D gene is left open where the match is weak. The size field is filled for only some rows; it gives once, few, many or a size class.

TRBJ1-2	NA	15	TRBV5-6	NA	TGTGCCAGCAGCTACCTCGGGGGGACGGGATATGGCTACACCTTC	CASSYLGGTGYGYTF
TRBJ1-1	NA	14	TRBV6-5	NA	TGTGCCAGCAGTTTTTCCTCGGGGCAGGGTGTAGCTTTCTTT	CASSFSSGQGVAFF
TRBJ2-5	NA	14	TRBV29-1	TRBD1	TGCAGCGCTGCTCACAGGGGATCCCAAGAGACCCAGTACTTC	CSAAHRGSQETQYF
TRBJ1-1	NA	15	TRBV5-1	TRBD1	TGCGCCAGCAGCTTGGCGGGACAGGGTGTAACTGAAGCTTTCTTT	CASSLAGQGVTEAFF
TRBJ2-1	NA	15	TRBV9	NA	TGTGCCAGCAGCGTATTGGAGGTAGGGTCCAATGAGCAGTTCTTC	CASSVLEVGSNEQFF
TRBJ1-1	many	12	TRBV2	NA	TGTGCCAGCAGTCCCCACAGCGAGGACGCTTTCTTT	CASSPHSEDAFF
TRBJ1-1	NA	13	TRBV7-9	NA	TGTGCCAGCAGCTTCGAAGGGGGCACTGAAGCTTTCTTT	CASSFEGGTEAFF
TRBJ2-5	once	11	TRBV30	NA	TGTGCCTGGGGGCTGGGAGAGACCCAGTACTTC	CAWGLGETQYF
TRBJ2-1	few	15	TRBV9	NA	TGTGCCAGCAGTTCCTCAGGGGAAACCTACAATGAGCAGTTCTTC	CASSSSGETYNEQFF
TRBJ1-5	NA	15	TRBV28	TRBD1	TGTGCCAGCAGTGGGACAGTTTATAGCAATCAGCCCCAGCATTTT	CASSGTVYSNQPQHF
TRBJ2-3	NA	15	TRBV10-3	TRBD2	TGTGCCATCAGGCCGGGACTAGCGGGGGTAGATACGCAGTATTTT	CAIRPGLAGVDTQYF
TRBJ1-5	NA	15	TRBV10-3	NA	TGTGCCATCAGTGCAAAGGGAGGGAGCAATCAGCCCCAGCATTTT	CAISAKGGSNQPQHF
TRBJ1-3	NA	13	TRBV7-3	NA	TGTGCCAGCAGCCACCGAGAGGGAAACACCATATATTTT	CASSHREGNTIYF
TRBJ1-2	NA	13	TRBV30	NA	TGTGCCTGGAGCAGAGGACGGAACTATGGCTACACCTTC	CAWSRGRNYGYTF
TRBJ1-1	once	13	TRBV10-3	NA	TGTGCCATCAGTGTAGGGGTGAACACTGAAGCTTTCTTT	CAISVGVNTEAFF
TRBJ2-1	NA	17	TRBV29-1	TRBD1	TGCAGCGTTGAAGGTACGAGACAGGGGAGCTTCTACAATGAGCAGTTCTTC	CSVEGTRQGSFYNEQFF
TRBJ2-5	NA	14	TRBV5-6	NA	TGTGCCAGCAGCTACCGTGAGGGCCCGGGGACCCAGTACTTC	CASSYREGPGTQYF
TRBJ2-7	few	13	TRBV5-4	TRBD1	TGTGCCAGCAGCTTCGGGACAGACTACGAGCAGTACTTC	CASSFGTDYEQYF
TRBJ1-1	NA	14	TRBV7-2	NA	TGTGCCAGCAGCTTGACTATGATTGACACTGAAGCTTTCTTT	CASSLTMIDTEAFF
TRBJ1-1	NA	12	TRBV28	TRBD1	TGTGCCAGTCAGGGGGCGTATACTGAAGCTTTCTTT	CASQGAYTEAFF
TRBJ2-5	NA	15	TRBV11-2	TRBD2	TGTGCCAGCAGCTTGATCCTAGCGGGAAGCGAGACCCAGTACTTC	CASSLILAGSETQYF
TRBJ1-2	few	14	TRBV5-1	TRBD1	TGCGCCAGCAGCTTGGTACAGGGGAACTATGGCTACACCTTC	CASSLVQGNYGYTF
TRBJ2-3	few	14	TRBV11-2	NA	TGTGCCAGCAGCCCGGGGACGTACACAGATACGCAGTATTTT	CASSPGTYTDTQYF
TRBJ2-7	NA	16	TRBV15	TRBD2	TGTGCCACCAGCAGACCAGGGACTAGCGGGACCTACGAGCAGTACTTC	CATSRPGTSGTYEQYF
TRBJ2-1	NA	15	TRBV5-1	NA	TGCGCCAGCAGCTTTCTTAGCGCCCGTTACAATGAGCAGTTCTTC	CASSFLSARYNEQFF
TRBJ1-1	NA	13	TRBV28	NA	TGTGCCAGCAGCTCAGGGATGCGCACTGAAGCTTTCTTT	CASSSGMRTEAFF
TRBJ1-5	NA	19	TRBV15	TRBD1	TGTGCCACCAGCAGAACCCACACGGGACAGAAGCATAGCAATCAGCCCCAGCATTTT	CATSRTHTGQKHSNQPQHF
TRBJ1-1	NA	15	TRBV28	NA	TGTGCCAGCAGCCCCCTAAAGGGTTTTTACACTGAAGCTTTCTTT	CASSPLKGFYTEAFF
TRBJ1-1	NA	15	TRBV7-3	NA	TGTGCCAGCAGCTTTCGGAGGGAGGTGAACACTGAAGCTTTCTTT	CASSFRREVNTEAFF
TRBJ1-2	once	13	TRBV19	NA	TGTGCCAGTAGTAAAGCAGAGGGCGATGGCTACACCTTC	CASSKAEGDGYTF
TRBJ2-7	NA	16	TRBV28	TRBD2	TGTGCCAGCACACTCCGGCCGGCTAGCGGGAGTTACGAGCAGTACTTC	CASTLRPASGSYEQYF
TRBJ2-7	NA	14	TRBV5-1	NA	TGCGCCAGCACGGGCACTTCAAGCTCCTACGAGCAGTACTTC	CASTGTSSSYEQYF
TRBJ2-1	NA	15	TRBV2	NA	TGTGCCAGCAGTGCTGGCCTGAGCTCCTACAATGAGCAGTTCTTC	CASSAGLSSYNEQFF
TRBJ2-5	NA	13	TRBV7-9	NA	TGTGCCAGCAGCCCCTTCCTCGGAGAGACCCAGTACTTC	CASSPFLGETQYF
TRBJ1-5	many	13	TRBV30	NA	TGTGCCTGGAGTGTAGGAGGATCCCAGCCCCAGCATTTT	CAWSVGGSQPQHF
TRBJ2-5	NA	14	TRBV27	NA	TGTGCCAGCAGTCTCCGCGGCCCCCGAGAGACCCAGTACTTC	CASSLRGPRETQYF
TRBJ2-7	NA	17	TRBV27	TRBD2	TGTGCCAGCAGTAAGACTAGCGGGGCGCTGGGTGGGCGCGAGCAGTACTTC	CASSKTSGALGGREQYF
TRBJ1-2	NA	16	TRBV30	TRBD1	TGTGCCCGGAGGCCTCCCGGGACAGGTGATAACTATGGCTACACCTTC	CARRPPGTGDNYGYTF
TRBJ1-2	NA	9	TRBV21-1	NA	TGTGCCAGACAGGGTGGCTACACCTTC	CARQGGYTF
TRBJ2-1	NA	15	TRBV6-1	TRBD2	TGTGCCAGCAGTACCTATAGCGGGAGGTGGAATGAGCAGTTCTTC	CASSTYSGRWNEQFF